The present entry profiles one TCR beta chain with its context. In the original analysis: Estimated nucleated cell counts came from reference gene primer amplification. Assay used: immunoSEQ multiplex PCR; TCRdb lists only in-frame clones, some missing. Clonal size and the V and J genes are those of that table, whereas D and trimming came from the DNA. The table lists 200,000 to 250,000 clones, approximately 78% of them singletons. The entry originates in a study of blood T cell repertoires in COVID-19. Study as a whole: Samples representing acute and convalescent COVID-19 were sourced from the United States, Italy and Spain. From T cells, B-cell-depleted T cells, or PBMCs came the material, which was cDNA or gDNA.

There are 13 residues in the CDR3. V was cut by 4 bases and J by 6 bases, with 12 bases left in between. Germline CDR1 and CDR2: MDHEN and SYDVKM. V and J are TRBV28 and TRBJ1-2; D is possibly TRBD1 (5 bases). The sequencing sample was made of peripheral blood. This sequence was found in a woman of 80 years or more with acute or convalescent COVID-19. CDR3 residues: CASSSGHWNGYTF. CDR3 DNA: TGTGCCAGCAGTTCCGGACATTGGAATGGCTACACCTTC.